These 27 T cell receptor beta chains share one sample of origin, sequenced in a study of T-cell reconstitution after alpha-beta-depleted transplantation in children. Using unique molecular identifiers, the investigators prepared the TCRbeta library. TCRdb recomputed calls from the PCR reads with MiXCR, one row per CDR3 protein. The sample shows hundreds of thousands of distinct CDR3 sequences, about an eighth of them seen only once. This specimen was PBMCs, mostly from graft donor cells, taken 360 days after TCRalphabeta/CD19-depleted stem cell transplant. Receptors were obtained from a male patient younger than 18 who had a stem cell transplant for acute myeloid leukemia, so the T cells may come from the graft donor.

The sample holds many counts of this clonotype. At one boundary the junction diverges from the germline segment, which might be a read error. This rearrangement joins TRBV2 to TRBJ2-3, with D tentatively TRBD2 (6 bases). Per germline, CDR1 SNHLY and CDR2 FYNNEI. The CDR3 consists of 11 residues. CDR3 loop: CASSERRDSSF. The CDR3, as DNA: TGTGCCAGCAGTGAACGGCGGGACTCGTCTTTT.

The table lists this clonotype with many counts. V gene TRBV12-3 or TRBV12-4 combines with J gene TRBJ2-1; TRBD2 is a possible D gene (5 bases). V dropped 6 bases and J dropped 1 base, with 7 bases sitting between them. The CDR3 consists of 13 residues. CDR3 sequence: CASSGVSYNEQFF. The CDR3 nucleotides are TGTGCCAGCAGCGGGGTGTCCTACAATGAGCAGTTCTTC.

The sample holds a few counts of this clonotype. This sequence joins TRBV12-3 or TRBV12-4 and TRBJ2-7, with D unclear. V was pared by 3 bases and J by 3 bases, with 12 bases between. The CDR3 spans 14 residues. The CDR3 DNA reads TGTGCCAGCAGTTTCGGTAGGAAGCTCTACGAGCAGTACTTC. Translation: CASSFGRKLYEQYF.

CDR3 sequence: CASSFHGLAGGPLNNEQFF. CDR3 bases: TGTGCCAGCAGTTTCCACGGACTAGCGGGAGGGCCGTTAAACAATGAGCAGTTCTTC. The chain employs TRBV28 and TRBJ2-1; 15 bases are shared with TRBD2. This CDR3 is built from 19 residues. Germline lookup yields CDR1 MDHEN and CDR2 SYDVKM. Germline trimming cut 3 bases from V and 5 bases from J; bases unmatched to any gene: 11.

This clonotype was seen more than once but under ten times. This sequence joins TRBV14 and TRBJ2-6; D gene unclear. V was cut by 5 bases and J by 3 bases, with 5 bases left in between. This CDR3 is 13 amino acids long. Germline V lookup: CDR1 SGHDN, CDR2 FVKESK. CDR3 loop: CASSYLGANVLTF. In nucleotides, the CDR3 is TGTGCCAGCAGCTACCTTGGGGCCAACGTCCTGACTTTC. Together with reference TRBV14 and TRBJ2-6, the CDR3 gives the full variable domain: EAGVTQFPSHSVIEKGQTVTLRCDPISGHDNLYWYRRVMGKEIKFLLHFVKESKQDESGMPNNRFLAERTGGTYSTLKVQPAELEDSGVYFCASSYLGANVLTFGAGSRLTVL.

This clonotype has just a few counts. The chain uses TRBV2 and TRBJ2-7, with D perhaps matching TRBD1 or TRBD2 (6 bases each). Trimming removed 9 bases from V and 3 bases from J, with 9 bases in between. The CDR3 has 11 residues. The germline V gene encodes CDR1 SNHLY and CDR2 FYNNEI. In DNA form, the CDR3 reads TGTGCCAGGGGGGGCAACTACGAGCAGTACTTC. Translated, it gives CARGGNYEQYF.

CDR3 amino acids: CASSLVASGLAKNIQYF. CDR3 DNA sequence: TGTGCCAGCAGTTTAGTGGCTAGCGGCTTAGCCAAAAACATTCAGTACTTC. This rearrangement joins TRBV12-3 or TRBV12-4 to TRBJ2-4; the match to TRBD2 covers 7 bases. J lost 0 bases, V lost 1 base, and 6 bases had no gene match. The CDR3 consists of 17 residues.

This clonotype was detected ten times or more. DNA of the CDR3: TGTGCCAGCTGGGCTGGGAGCGTCACTGAAGCTTTCTTT. Protein sequence: CASWAGSVTEAFF. This sequence joins TRBV6-1 and TRBJ1-1; unclear D gene. CDR1 is MNHNS and CDR2 is SASEGT in the germline V gene. The V end lost 8 bases, the J end lost 4 bases, and 14 bases lay between the germline ends. The CDR3 length is 13 residues.

The table lists this clonotype with many counts. The CDR3 nucleotides read TGTGCCAGCAGTCAGACAGGGGGGTTTTACGAGCAGTACTTC. Translated, it gives CASSQTGGFYEQYF. The chain carries TRBV12-3 or TRBV12-4 and TRBJ2-7; 9 positions match TRBD1. This CDR3 has 14 residues. V gave up 5 bases and J gave up 4 bases; unmatched junction bases: 6.

This clonotype was seen only a few times. V and J are TRBV5-5 and TRBJ2-1; D not resolved. V was pared by 0 bases and J by 6 bases, with 13 bases between. The CDR3 sequence is 15 residues long. CDR1 is SGHKS and CDR2 is YYEKEE in the germline V gene (reference sequence). This CDR3 reads CASSLGPIAFNEQFF. The CDR3 DNA sequence: TGTGCCAGCAGCTTGGGACCGATCGCCTTCAATGAGCAGTTCTTC.

V usage is TRBV20-1 and J usage is TRBJ2-2, with TRBD2 matching over 9 bases. Per germline, CDR1 DFQATT and CDR2 SNEGSKA (reference sequence). The J segment lost 7 bases and the V segment lost 2 bases, leaving 8 bases of the junction unmatched. The CDR3 extends over 15 amino acids. The CDR3 is CSARLGLAPRGELFF. In DNA form, the CDR3 reads TGCAGTGCTAGATTGGGACTAGCACCTCGCGGGGAGCTGTTTTTT.

There are a few counts of this clonotype. The V call is TRBV29-1, the J call TRBJ1-1; D uncertain. The germline V gene encodes CDR1 SQVTM and CDR2 ANQGSEA. V was clipped by 7 bases and J by 0 bases, with 9 bases between them. This CDR3 is 12 amino acids long. The CDR3 nucleotides are TGCAGCGCCGTACTGCTGAACACTGAAGCTTTCTTT. This codes for CSAVLLNTEAFF.

This clonotype was counted only a few times. The rearrangement uses TRBV5-4 and TRBJ2-3; D gene uncertain. Germline V CDR1 and CDR2: SGHNT, YYREEE (reference sequence). The CDR3 loop spans 17 amino acids. V lost 0 bases to trimming and J lost 6 bases, with 20 bases between them. The CDR3 nucleotides are TGTGCCAGCAGCTTGGGGTTGGATGTCCCCTTCCGGGATACGCAGTATTTT. It encodes CASSLGLDVPFRDTQYF.

This clonotype was counted a few times. This chain uses TRBV28 with TRBJ1-1; 7 bases line up with TRBD1. The CDR3 spans 15 residues. After removal of 5 bases from V and 2 bases from J, the junction contained 8 bases not matched to a gene. Germline V gene lookup returns CDR1 MDHEN and CDR2 SYDVKM. The CDR3 sequence is CASSTTGTVNTEAFF. The CDR3 region has the DNA TGTGCCAGCAGTACAACCGGGACAGTTAACACTGAAGCTTTCTTT.

As concerns this clonotype: A read error may explain this, as a much larger clone is one base away. The V and J genes are TRBV9 and TRBJ2-1; 11 bases line up with TRBD2. CDR1 is SGDLS, CDR2 YYNGEE, per germline. This CDR3 contains 15 residues. J gave up 5 bases and V 2 bases, and 3 bases lay outside the gene matches. The CDR3: CASSVRLAGNNEQFF. DNA for the CDR3: TGTGCCAGCAGCGTCCGACTAGCGGGGAACAATGAGCAGTTCTTC.

Many counts were recorded for this clonotype. CDR3 nucleotide sequence: TGCAGCTCTGGTCCCCTTTTCTCCTACAATGAGCAGTTCTTC. Translating gives CSSGPLFSYNEQFF. The chain carries TRBV29-1 and TRBJ2-1, with unresolved D. The CDR3 contains 14 residues. V gave up 8 bases and J gave up 0 bases, with 14 bases separating them. Germline CDR1 reads SQVTM; CDR2 reads ANQGSEA.

This clonotype appeared a few times. V and J are TRBV13 and TRBJ2-1; no clear D gene. The CDR3 sequence is 12 residues long. In germline, CDR1 is PRHDT, CDR2 FYEKMQ (reference sequence). Trimming took 5 bases from V and 6 from J, leaving 8 bases between them. The CDR3 sequence is CASSRMRNEQFF. The CDR3 nucleotides read TGTGCCAGCAGCCGAATGCGCAATGAGCAGTTCTTC.

This clonotype has a handful of counts. The chain couples TRBV5-5 to TRBJ2-5; D uncertain. V dropped 2 bases and J dropped 2 bases, with 13 bases sitting between them. This CDR3 comprises 15 residues. Germline lookup yields CDR1 SGHKS and CDR2 YYEKEE (reference sequence). CDR3 amino acids: CASSFLLLQQETQYF. In nucleotides, the CDR3 is TGTGCCAGCAGCTTTCTCCTCCTTCAACAAGAGACCCAGTACTTC.

This clonotype was seen ten or more times. V is TRBV30 and J is TRBJ2-5; D call uncertain. From germline, CDR1 is GTSNPN and CDR2 SVGIG (reference sequence). The CDR3 is made up of 12 amino acids. V was clipped by 6 bases and J by 5 bases, with 13 bases between them. The CDR3 spells CACLSIGETQYF. For the CDR3, the DNA is TGTGCCTGCTTGTCGATAGGGGAGACCCAGTACTTC.

This clonotype was seen repeatedly, ten times or more. The rearrangement uses TRBV10-3 and TRBJ2-7; perhaps TRBD2 as D (6 bases). The V gene lost 3 bases and the J gene lost 9 bases, with 12 bases spanning the gap. Germline V gene data show CDR1 as ENHRY and CDR2 as SYGVKD. This CDR3 region has 12 residues. For the CDR3, the DNA is TGTGCCATCAGTGATGGGGGGAGTGGGCAGTACTTC. Protein: CAISDGGSGQYF.

The table lists this clonotype with a few counts. The genes are TRBV20-1 and TRBJ2-7, with D possibly being TRBD2 (5 bases). The V and J ends lost 0 bases and 1 base respectively, with 13 bases between them. Germline V gene data show CDR1 as DFQATT and CDR2 as SNEGSKA (reference sequence). This CDR3 has 15 residues. CDR3 sequence: CSARDPGVPSYEQYF. The CDR3 DNA is TGCAGTGCTAGAGATCCCGGGGTCCCGTCCTACGAGCAGTACTTC.

The rearrangement uses TRBV6-6 and TRBJ2-7; D not resolved. The CDR3 contains 9 residues. The V gene's germline CDR1 is MNHNY and CDR2 SVGAGI (reference sequence). Trimming removed 9 bases from V and 6 bases from J, with 6 bases in between. CDR3 region: CASHPEQYF. Here the CDR3 DNA reads TGTGCCAGTCACCCCGAGCAGTACTTC.

This clonotype came up a few times. The chain links TRBV7-9 to TRBJ2-1, with a weak D call TRBD2 (5 bases). The ends were cut back, 2 bases at V and 0 bases at J, with 11 bases in the middle. CDR3 length equals 16 residues. Germline CDR1 and CDR2: SEHNR and FQNEAQ (reference sequence). The CDR3 DNA reads TGTGCCAGCAGCTTACTTGGGAGTCGCTCCTACAATGAGCAGTTCTTC. Its protein is CASSLLGSRSYNEQFF.

This clonotype was counted a few times. The V gene is TRBV28, the J gene TRBJ2-5, with 7 bases aligning to TRBD1. The ends lost 5 bases at V and 0 bases at J; junction bases unmatched: 9. The CDR3 spans 16 residues. Germline V CDR1 and CDR2: MDHEN, SYDVKM. CDR3 residues: CASSGQVVPHQETQYF. The CDR3 nucleotides are TGTGCCAGCAGTGGACAGGTCGTCCCACACCAAGAGACCCAGTACTTC.

This clonotype was seen a handful of times. The chain has TRBV15 and TRBJ2-7; TRBD1 or TRBD2 may be the D gene (5 bases each). The CDR3 has 14 residues. The V end lost 8 bases, the J end lost 1 base, and 15 bases lay between the germline ends. Looked up from germline, CDR1 is LNHNV and CDR2 is YYDKDF (reference sequence). The CDR3, as DNA: TGTGCCACCCGACCGGGACGGAGTTCCTACGAGCAGTACTTC. This gives the protein CATRPGRSSYEQYF.

This clonotype has a count of ten or more. The CDR3: CASSQAGYEQYF. CDR3 bases: TGTGCCAGCAGCCAAGCCGGCTACGAGCAGTACTTC. V gene TRBV3-1 combines with J gene TRBJ2-7, with D unresolved. Between the trimmed V and J ends, which lost 1 base and 3 bases, there was a span of 4 bases. Germline V gene lookup returns CDR1 LGHDT and CDR2 YNNKEL (reference sequence). The CDR3 loop spans 12 amino acids.

This clonotype has more than one count but fewer than ten. The J gene is TRBJ1-5, the V gene TRBV12-3 or TRBV12-4; D gene ambiguous. V gave up 3 bases and J gave up 4 bases, with 13 bases separating them. The CDR3 sequence is 15 residues long. CDR3 bases: TGTGCCAGCAGTTTTGGGAGTCAGTGGAATCAGCCCCAGCATTTT. It encodes CASSFGSQWNQPQHF.